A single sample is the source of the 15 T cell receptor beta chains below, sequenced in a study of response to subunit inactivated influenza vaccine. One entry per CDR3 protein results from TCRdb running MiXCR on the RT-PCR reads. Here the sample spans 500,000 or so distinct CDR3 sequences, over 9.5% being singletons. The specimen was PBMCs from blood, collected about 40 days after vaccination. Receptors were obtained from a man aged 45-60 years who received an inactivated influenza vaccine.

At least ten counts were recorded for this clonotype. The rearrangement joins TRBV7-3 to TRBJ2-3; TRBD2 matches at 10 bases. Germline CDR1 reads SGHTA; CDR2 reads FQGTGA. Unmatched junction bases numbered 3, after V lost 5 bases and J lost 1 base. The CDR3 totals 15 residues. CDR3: CASSMLAGGTDTQYF. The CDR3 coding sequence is TGTGCCAGCAGCATGCTAGCGGGAGGCACAGATACGCAGTATTTT.

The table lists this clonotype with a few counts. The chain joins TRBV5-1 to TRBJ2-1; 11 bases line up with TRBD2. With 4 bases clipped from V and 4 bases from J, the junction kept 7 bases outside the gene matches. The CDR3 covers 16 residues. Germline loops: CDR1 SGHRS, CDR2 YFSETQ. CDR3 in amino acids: CASSTGTSGTYNEQFF. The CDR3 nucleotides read TGCGCCAGCAGCACCGGGACTAGCGGAACTTACAATGAGCAGTTCTTC.

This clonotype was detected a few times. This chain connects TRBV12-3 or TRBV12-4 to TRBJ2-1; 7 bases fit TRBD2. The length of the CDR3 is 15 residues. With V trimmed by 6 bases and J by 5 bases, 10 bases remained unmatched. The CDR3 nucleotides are TGTGCCAGCAGCCACCTTGAGACTAGCAACAATGAGCAGTTCTTC. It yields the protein CASSHLETSNNEQFF.

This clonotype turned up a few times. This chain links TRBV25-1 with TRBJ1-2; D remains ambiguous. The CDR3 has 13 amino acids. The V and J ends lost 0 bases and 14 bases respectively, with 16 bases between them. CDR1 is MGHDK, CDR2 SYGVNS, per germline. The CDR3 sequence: CASSEYMDRGVTF. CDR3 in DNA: TGTGCCAGCAGTGAATACATGGACCGAGGAGTAACCTTC.

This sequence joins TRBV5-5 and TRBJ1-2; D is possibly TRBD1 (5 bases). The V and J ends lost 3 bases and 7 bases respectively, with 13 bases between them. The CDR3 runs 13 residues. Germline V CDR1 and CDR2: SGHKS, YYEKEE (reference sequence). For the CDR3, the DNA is TGTGCCAGCAGCTGGCAGGGTGTTGGTGGCTACACCTTC. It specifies CASSWQGVGGYTF.

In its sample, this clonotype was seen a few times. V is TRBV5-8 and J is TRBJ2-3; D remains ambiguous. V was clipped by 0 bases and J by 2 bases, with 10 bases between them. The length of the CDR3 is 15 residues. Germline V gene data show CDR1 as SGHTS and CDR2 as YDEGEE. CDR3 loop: CASSLGNGPTDTQYF. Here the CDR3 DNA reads TGTGCCAGCAGCTTGGGTAACGGACCCACAGATACGCAGTATTTT.

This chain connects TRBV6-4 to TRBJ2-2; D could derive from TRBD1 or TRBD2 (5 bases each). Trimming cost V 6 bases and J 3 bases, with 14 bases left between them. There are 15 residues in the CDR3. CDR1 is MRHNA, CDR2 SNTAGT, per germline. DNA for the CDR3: TGTGCCAGCAGCCCACCTAGGGACGACACCGGGGAGCTGTTTTTT. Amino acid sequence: CASSPPRDDTGELFF.

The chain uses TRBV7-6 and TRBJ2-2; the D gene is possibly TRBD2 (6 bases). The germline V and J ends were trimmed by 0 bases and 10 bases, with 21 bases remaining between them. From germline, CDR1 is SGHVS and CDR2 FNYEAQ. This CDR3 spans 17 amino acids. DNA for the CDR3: TGTGCCAGCAGCTTAGCCACTGGAGATAGCGGATTTAAGGAGCTGTTTTTT. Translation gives CASSLATGDSGFKELFF.

CDR3: CASSARDREDNEQFF. CDR3 sequence (DNA): TGTGCCAGCAGCGCCCGGGACAGGGAGGACAATGAGCAGTTCTTC. The chain recombines TRBV9 with TRBJ2-1; the match to TRBD1 covers 9 bases. Trimming at V came to 3 bases and at J to 5 bases, leaving 6 bases not matched to a gene. CDR1 and CDR2 (germline): SGDLS, YYNGEE. The CDR3 is made up of 15 amino acids.

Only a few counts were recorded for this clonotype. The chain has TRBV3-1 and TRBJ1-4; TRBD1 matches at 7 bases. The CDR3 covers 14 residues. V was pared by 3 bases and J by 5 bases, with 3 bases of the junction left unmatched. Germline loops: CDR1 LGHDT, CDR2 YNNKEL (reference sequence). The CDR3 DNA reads TGTGCCAGCAGCCAGGGACAGATGAATGAAAAACTGTTTTTT. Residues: CASSQGQMNEKLFF.

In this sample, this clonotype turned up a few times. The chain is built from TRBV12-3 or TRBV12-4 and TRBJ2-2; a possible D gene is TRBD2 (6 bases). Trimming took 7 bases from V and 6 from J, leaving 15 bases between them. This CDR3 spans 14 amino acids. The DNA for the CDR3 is TGTGCCAGCACCCGGGGGACGCGTTCCGGGGAGCTGTTTTTT. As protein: CASTRGTRSGELFF.

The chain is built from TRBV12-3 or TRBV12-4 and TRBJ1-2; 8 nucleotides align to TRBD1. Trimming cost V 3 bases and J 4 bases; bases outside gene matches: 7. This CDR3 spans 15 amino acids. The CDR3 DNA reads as TGTGCCAGCAGTTTGGTCCCAGGGGGCGTCTATGGCTACACCTTC. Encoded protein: CASSLVPGGVYGYTF.

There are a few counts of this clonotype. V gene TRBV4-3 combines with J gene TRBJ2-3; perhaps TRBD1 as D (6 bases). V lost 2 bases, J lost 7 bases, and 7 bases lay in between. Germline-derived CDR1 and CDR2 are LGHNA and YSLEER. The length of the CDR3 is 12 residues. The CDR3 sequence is CASSQRGNTQYF. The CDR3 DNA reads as TGCGCCAGCAGCCAAAGGGGGAATACGCAGTATTTT.

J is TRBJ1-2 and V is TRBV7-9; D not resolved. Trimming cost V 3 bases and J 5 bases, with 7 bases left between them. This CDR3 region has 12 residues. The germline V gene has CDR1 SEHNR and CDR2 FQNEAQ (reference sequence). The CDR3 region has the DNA TGTGCCAGCAGCTTGGACTATTATGGCTACACCTTC. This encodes CASSLDYYGYTF.

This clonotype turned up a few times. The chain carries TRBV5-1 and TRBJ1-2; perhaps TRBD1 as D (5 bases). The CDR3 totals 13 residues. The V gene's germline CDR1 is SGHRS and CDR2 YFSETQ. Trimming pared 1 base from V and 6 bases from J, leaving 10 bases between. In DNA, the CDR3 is TGCGCCAGCAGCTTGATGGGACCCAATGGCTACACCTTC. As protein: CASSLMGPNGYTF.